This TCR beta chain was found in a study of blood T cell repertoires in COVID-19. Some clones are missing from TCRdb's copy, which holds only in-frame ones; the method was immunoSEQ multiplex PCR. The sample consists of a few hundred thousand clones, 80% to 90% of them appearing once. The sequenced sample was PBMCs or T cells enriched from blood (not recorded which). The receptor was derived from a man under 40 who had recovered from COVID-19.

DNA for the CDR3: TGTGCCAGTAGGCCGCGGCTGCTCAGTAGCAATCAGCCCCAGCATTTT. This codes for CASRPRLLSSNQPQHF. The rearrangement joins TRBV19 to TRBJ1-5, with D uncertain. The CDR3 extends over 16 amino acids. The V end lost 6 bases, the J end lost 0 bases, and 15 bases lay between the germline ends. Germline CDR1 LNHDA, CDR2 SQIVND (reference sequence).